What follows are 13 T cell receptor beta chains derived from one specimen sequenced in a study of T-cell memory formation after mild COVID-19. TCRdb processed the 5' RACE reads anew with MiXCR; each CDR3 protein has one entry. The profile shows 120,000 or so distinct CDR3 sequences, approximately 6.2% of them singletons. Sequencing was done on a sample of PBMCs or a T cell subset sorted from them (not recorded which). The receptors shown here come from an adult woman who had mild COVID-19 (a few samples of this study predate the infection). Cell type and time point are not known.

V and J are TRBV4-1 and TRBJ2-1, with 9 bases aligning to TRBD1. Germline loops: CDR1 MGHRA, CDR2 YSYEKL. Germline trimming cut 0 bases from V and 3 bases from J; bases unmatched to any gene: 3. The CDR3 runs to 16 residues. CDR3 nucleotide sequence: TGCGCCAGCAGCCAAGAGACAGGGGGTTACTACAATGAGCAGTTCTTC. Its protein is CASSQETGGYYNEQFF.

This clonotype has just a few counts. The chain couples TRBV5-4 to TRBJ1-1, with unresolved D. From germline, CDR1 is SGHNT and CDR2 YYREEE (reference sequence). V dropped 0 bases and J dropped 1 base, with 7 bases sitting between them. The CDR3 is 14 amino acids. The CDR3 DNA sequence: TGTGCCAGCAGCTTGGATATAGGGAACACTGAAGCTTTCTTT. The encoded protein is CASSLDIGNTEAFF. The complete variable domain, with remaining parts taken from reference TRBV5-4 and TRBJ1-1, reads ETGVTQSPTHLIKTRGQQVTLRCSSQSGHNTVSWYQQALGQGPQFIFQYYREEENGRGNFPPRFSGLQFPNYSSELNVNALELDDSALYLCASSLDIGNTEAFFGQGTRLTVV.

This clonotype has at least ten counts. The CDR3 protein is CASRETGHYGYTF. In DNA form, the CDR3 reads TGTGCCAGCAGGGAGACAGGGCACTATGGCTACACCTTC. The rearrangement links TRBV6-1 to TRBJ1-2, with 7 bases fitting TRBD1. Germline V gene lookup returns CDR1 MNHNS and CDR2 SASEGT. This CDR3 region has 13 residues. V gave up 6 bases and J gave up 3 bases; unmatched junction bases: 4.

The chain joins TRBV7-9 to TRBJ1-3; D is ambiguous. This CDR3 spans 14 amino acids. Germline loops: CDR1 SEHNR, CDR2 FQNEAQ (reference sequence). With 5 bases removed from V and 0 bases from J, the gap between germline ends came to 8 bases. CDR3 residues: CASSLSVSGNTIYF. In nucleotides, the CDR3 is TGTGCCAGCAGCCTGTCTGTCTCTGGAAACACCATATATTTT.

There are many counts of this clonotype. The chain uses TRBV12-3 or TRBV12-4 and TRBJ2-7, with TRBD2 matching over 11 bases. V lost 3 bases and J lost 0; bases outside the gene matches: 7. This CDR3 spans 17 amino acids. CDR3: CASSFWLAGGYSYEQYF. For the CDR3, the DNA is TGTGCCAGCAGTTTTTGGCTAGCGGGAGGTTACTCCTACGAGCAGTACTTC.

This clonotype turned up a few times. The CDR3 bases are TGTGCCAGCAGCCCGGGACGGAATCAGCCCCAGCATTTT. It yields the protein CASSPGRNQPQHF. V gene TRBV5-5 combines with J gene TRBJ1-5, with D perhaps TRBD1 (5 bases). Trimming removed 4 bases at V and 4 bases at J, with 9 bases between. This CDR3 has 13 amino acids. The germline gives CDR1 SGHKS, CDR2 YYEKEE (reference sequence).

The V and J genes are TRBV7-6 and TRBJ2-1, with 11 bases fitting TRBD1. The CDR3 totals 16 residues. V lost 5 bases to trimming and J lost 4 bases; unmatched junction nucleotides: 7. CDR1 is SGHVS and CDR2 is FNYEAQ in the germline V gene. The CDR3 spells CASSPRGQGAYNEQFF. The CDR3 coding sequence is TGTGCCAGCAGCCCGAGAGGACAGGGGGCATACAATGAGCAGTTCTTC.

This clonotype was counted between two and nine times. V is TRBV3-1 and J is TRBJ1-1; the match to TRBD1 covers 10 bases. CDR3 length: 15 amino acids. Germline values: CDR1 LGHDT, CDR2 YNNKEL (reference sequence). V lost 6 bases to trimming and J lost 0 bases; unmatched junction nucleotides: 4. In DNA form, the CDR3 reads TGTGCCAGCAGACCTGGACAGGGGGTGAACACTGAAGCTTTCTTT. Encoded protein: CASRPGQGVNTEAFF.

This clonotype was detected a few times. This chain links TRBV3-1 with TRBJ2-1; 12 nucleotides match TRBD2. The CDR3 is 15 residues long. Germline CDR1 and CDR2: LGHDT and YNNKEL (reference sequence). V trimming: 4 bases; J trimming: 7 bases; junction bases outside the gene matches: 5. As DNA, the CDR3 is TGTGCCAGCAGCCTCGGACTAGCGGGGACGAATGAGCAGTTCTTC. Encoded protein: CASSLGLAGTNEQFF.

This clonotype was observed a few times. The chain has TRBV5-1 and TRBJ2-6, with 8 positions matching TRBD1. Unmatched junction bases numbered 7, after V lost 2 bases and J lost 0 bases. Germline CDR1 SGHRS, CDR2 YFSETQ. The CDR3 runs to 18 residues. The CDR3 region is CASSFLRTGNSGANVLTF. CDR3 in DNA: TGCGCCAGCAGCTTCCTTCGGACAGGGAACTCTGGGGCCAACGTCCTGACTTTC.

This clonotype was recorded a few times. The chain links TRBV5-1 to TRBJ2-3, with no clear D. The V end lost 0 bases, the J end lost 6 bases, and 5 bases lay between the germline ends. CDR1 is SGHRS, CDR2 YFSETQ, per germline. The CDR3 consists of 12 residues. CDR3 sequence (DNA): TGCGCCAGCAGCTTGGCAGAGGATACGCAGTATTTT. Its translation is CASSLAEDTQYF.

This clonotype showed up many times. V and J are TRBV7-9 and TRBJ2-2, with D perhaps TRBD1 (6 bases). The V end was cut by 6 bases, the J end by 4 bases, with 18 bases between. CDR3 length equals 16 residues. From germline, CDR1 is SEHNR and CDR2 FQNEAQ (reference sequence). CDR3 amino acids: CASREPGQRFTGELFF. In DNA form, the CDR3 reads TGTGCCAGCAGAGAACCGGGACAAAGATTCACCGGGGAGCTGTTTTTT.

This clonotype turned up a few times. This could be a read error, since a much larger clone is one nucleotide away. The chain joins TRBV20-1 to TRBJ2-7; 10 bases map to TRBD2. The CDR3 covers 16 residues. V lost 6 bases to trimming and J lost 4 bases; unmatched junction nucleotides: 15. Per germline, CDR1 DFQATT and CDR2 SNEGSKA (reference sequence). This chain's CDR3 is CSASPTSSGSLYEQYF. CDR3 DNA: TGCAGTGCCAGTCCGACATCTAGCGGGAGTTTATACGAGCAGTACTTC.